The T cell receptor beta chain under discussion was sequenced for a study of siplizumab effects on memory and regulatory T cells. Findings of the study overall: The naive T cell population seemed more diverse than memory cells and seemed a major contributor to the alloresponse.

Worth noting for this clone: Antigen: not known.

The CDR3 covers 14 residues. The ends lost 7 bases at V and 3 bases at J; junction bases unmatched: 5. The germline V gene encodes CDR1 LNHDA and CDR2 SQIVND (reference sequence). Sequenced by immunoSEQ multiplex PCR; TCRdb stores in-frame clones only, minus some. The table records some 100,000 clones, 93% of them present only once. Sample: CD8+ T cells sorted from blood. The TCR sequence derives from a human donor in good health. The rearrangement joins TRBV19 to TRBJ2-7; 11 nucleotides line up with TRBD2. CDR3 sequence: CASNPGLAVYEQYF. The DNA for the CDR3 is TGTGCCAGTAACCCGGGACTAGCGGTCTACGAGCAGTACTTC.